This TCR beta chain was sequenced during a study of identical twins. Study conclusions and caveats: Alpha sequences out of frame and shared by twins had excess low generation probability.

About this clonotype: No antigen is known for it.

Each cDNA held unique molecular identifiers, and template switching gave it a universal primer site. From the 5' RACE reads, TCRdb called clonotypes with MiXCR, one entry per CDR3 protein. The repertoire holds some 270,000 distinct CDR3 sequences, with approximately 8.3% as singletons. In germline, CDR1 is DFQATT, CDR2 SNEGSKA (reference sequence). The length of the CDR3 is 15 residues. V gave up 6 bases and J gave up 0 bases; unmatched junction bases: 9. This same sample was also taken into another study, of yellow fever vaccine responses in identical twins.

This TCR came from a woman aged 18-29 years in good health. The specimen sequenced was CD8+ T cells sorted from blood. The V and J genes are TRBV20-1 and TRBJ2-3; 7 bases are shared with TRBD2. The chain's CDR3 is CSAGLGGGSTDTQYF. The CDR3 DNA reads as TGCAGTGCAGGACTAGGTGGGGGGAGCACAGATACGCAGTATTTT.